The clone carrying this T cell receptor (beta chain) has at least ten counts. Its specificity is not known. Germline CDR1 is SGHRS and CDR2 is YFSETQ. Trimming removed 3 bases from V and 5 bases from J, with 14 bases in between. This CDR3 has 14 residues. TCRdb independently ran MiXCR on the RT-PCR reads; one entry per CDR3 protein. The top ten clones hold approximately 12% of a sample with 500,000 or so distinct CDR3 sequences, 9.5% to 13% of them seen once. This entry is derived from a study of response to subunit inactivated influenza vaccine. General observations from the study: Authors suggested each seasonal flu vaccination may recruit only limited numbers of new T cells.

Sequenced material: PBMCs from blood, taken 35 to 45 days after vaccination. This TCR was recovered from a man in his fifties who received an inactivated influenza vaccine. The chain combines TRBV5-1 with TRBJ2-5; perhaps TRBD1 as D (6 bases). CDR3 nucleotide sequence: TGCGCCAGCAGCTCAGATACAGGGTTGGAGACCCAGTACTTC. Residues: CASSSDTGLETQYF.